The rows below give T cell receptor beta chains drawn from one sample of a study of OX40 agonist ivuxolimab in advanced cancers. Assay: immunoSEQ multiplex PCR; the TCRdb copy retains only in-frame clones and omits some. Seen here are tens of thousands of clones, 65% to 85% observed once, and the top ten hold roughly 20%. Sequencing was performed on CD4+ or CD8+ T cells sorted from blood, taken in a trial of the OX40 agonist ivuxolimab. The receptors were sampled from an adult with an advanced solid tumor such as melanoma, head and neck, liver or kidney cancer. Each CDR3 is given without its conserved first and last residue. Not all rows give a size; the values are once, few, many and, for expanded clones, a class.

clone_size	v_call	j_call	cdr3_aa
few	TRBV28	TRBJ2-3	ASSRLALGTDTQY
once	TRBV19	TRBJ2-7	ASSMDSPYEQY
-	TRBV7-3	TRBJ1-3	ASSLTAPGSGNTIY
-	TRBV7-9	TRBJ2-5	ASSQDRLQETQY
-	TRBV18	TRBJ2-7	ASSPGSHYEQY
few	TRBV28	TRBJ1-4	ASRGTGDNEKLF
-	TRBV28	TRBJ2-1	ASTRGSYNEQF
-	TRBV7-9	TRBJ2-7	ASSLGRFFGEQY
-	TRBV28	TRBJ1-4	ASSLRPNEKLF
-	TRBV2	TRBJ2-3	ASSVGTGRGTDTQY
-	TRBV29-1	TRBJ2-3	SVGALGLQDTQY
-	TRBV6-1	TRBJ2-1	ASSATSNLYNEQF
once	TRBV5-6	TRBJ2-3	ASGDRGGTDTQY
-	TRBV5-4	TRBJ1-2	ASSLVGSGYT
once	TRBV27	TRBJ2-2	ASSITSGSGTGELF
-	TRBV9	TRBJ2-5	ASSPRTGYIGTQY
-	TRBV5-6	TRBJ1-3	ASSLGQGALSGNTIY
-	TRBV7-3	TRBJ2-3	ASSLTGLAADTQY
-	TRBV2	TRBJ2-7	AGRRAYEQY
-	TRBV7-9	TRBJ2-7	ASSSDGYEQY
-	TRBV10-3	TRBJ1-2	AITGARENYGYT
-	TRBV7-9	TRBJ2-7	ASSPRVAGSYEQY
-	TRBV4-2	TRBJ2-7	ASSAAGTRSYEQY
-	TRBV6-1	TRBJ2-7	ASSVGVYEQY
few	TRBV5-8	TRBJ2-3	ASSLSGGTDTQY
-	TRBV6-6	TRBJ2-1	ASSTDNEQF
-	TRBV7-3	TRBJ1-2	ASSLVAGSYT
-	TRBV7-9	TRBJ2-5	ASSLTGPQETQY
-	TRBV7-3	TRBJ2-3	ASSLAGRDQY
-	TRBV7-9	TRBJ2-4	ASSPPFGVREKAKNIQY
-	TRBV9	TRBJ2-3	ASSVRATDTQY
-	TRBV4-2	TRBJ2-7	ASSQDRVAYEQY
-	TRBV7-9	TRBJ2-7	ASSLVRWAGSIPT
-	TRBV7-2	TRBJ1-1	ASSFGTVNTEAF
-	TRBV6-6	TRBJ1-6	ASSPAVSPLH
-	TRBV6-4	TRBJ2-7	ASTVNSTGTGN
-	TRBV18	TRBJ1-4	ASSLTATNEKLF